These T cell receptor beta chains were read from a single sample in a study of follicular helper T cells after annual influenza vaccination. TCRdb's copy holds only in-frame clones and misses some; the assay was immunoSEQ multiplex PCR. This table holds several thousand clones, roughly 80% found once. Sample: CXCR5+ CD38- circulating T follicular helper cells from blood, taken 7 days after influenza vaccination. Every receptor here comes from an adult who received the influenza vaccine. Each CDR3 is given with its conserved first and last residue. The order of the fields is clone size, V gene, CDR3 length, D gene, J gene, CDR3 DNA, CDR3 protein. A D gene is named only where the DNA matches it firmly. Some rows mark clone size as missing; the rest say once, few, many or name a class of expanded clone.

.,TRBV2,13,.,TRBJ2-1,TGTGCCAGCAGTGAGACTAGAAGGAATGAGCAGTTCTTC,CASSETRRNEQFF
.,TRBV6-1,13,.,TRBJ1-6,TGTGCCAGCAGACGACAGGATCCGGCGCCCCTCCACTTT,CASRRQDPAPLHF
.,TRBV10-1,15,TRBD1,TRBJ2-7,TGCGCCAGCAGTCCCGGGACAGGGAATTTCTACGAGCAGTACTTC,CASSPGTGNFYEQYF
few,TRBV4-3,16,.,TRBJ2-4,TGCGCCAGCAGCCACAACCGGGGGCTGGACAAAAACATTCAGTACTTC,CASSHNRGLDKNIQYF
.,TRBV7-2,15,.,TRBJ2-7,TGTGCCAGCAGCTTAGCGGGCCTGGGGGCCAACGAGCAGTACTTC,CASSLAGLGANEQYF
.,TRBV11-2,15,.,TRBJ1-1,TGTGCCAGCAGCTTTCAAGGACAGCGGGCCACTGAAGCTTTCTTT,CASSFQGQRATEAFF
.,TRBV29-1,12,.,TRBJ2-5,TGCAGTATTCGCCGTTTGGACGAGACCCAGTACTTC,CSIRRLDETQYF
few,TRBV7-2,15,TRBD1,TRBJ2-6,TGTGCCAGCACCACAGGGGGATCTGGGGCCAACGTCCTGACTTTC,CASTTGGSGANVLTF
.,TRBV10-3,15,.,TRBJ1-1,TGTGCCATCATTCCCGAGGGGAGAGTGAACACTGAAGCTTTCTTT,CAIIPEGRVNTEAFF
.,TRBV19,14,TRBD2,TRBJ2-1,TGTGCCAGTAGAGCTAGCGGGAGATACAATGAGCAGTTCTTC,CASRASGRYNEQFF
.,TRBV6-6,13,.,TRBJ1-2,TGTGCCAGCAGCTACGGGACACGCGATGGCTACACCTTC,CASSYGTRDGYTF
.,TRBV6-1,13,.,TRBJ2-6,TGTGCCAGCAGGGGGCCCGGGGCCAACGTCCTGACTTTC,CASRGPGANVLTF
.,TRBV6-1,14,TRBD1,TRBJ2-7,TGTGCCAGCAGTGGCCTCTCGGGACAGCACGAGCAGTACTTC,CASSGLSGQHEQYF
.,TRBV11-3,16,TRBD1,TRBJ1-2,TGTGCCAGCAGCTTAGATGGGGGACAGGGGGCGGCTGGCTACACCTTC,CASSLDGGQGAAGYTF
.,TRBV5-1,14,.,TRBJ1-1,TGCGCCAGCAGCTTGGCGGGGCAGAACACTGAAGCTTTCTTT,CASSLAGQNTEAFF
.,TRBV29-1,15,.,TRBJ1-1,TGCAGCGTTCGGGCCTCGACGTCGATGAACACTGAAGCTTTCTTT,CSVRASTSMNTEAFF
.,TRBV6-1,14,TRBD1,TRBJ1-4,TGTGCCAGCACCTGGGACAGGGTTGATGAAAAACTGTTTTTT,CASTWDRVDEKLFF
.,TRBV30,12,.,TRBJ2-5,TGTGCCTGGAGTGAGGGGCAAGAGACCCAGTACTTC,CAWSEGQETQYF
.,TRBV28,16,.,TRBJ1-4,TGTGCCAGCAGTTCCCAAACAGGGTCCTTCGCAGAAAAACTGTTTTTT,CASSSQTGSFAEKLFF
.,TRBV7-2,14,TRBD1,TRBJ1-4,TGTGCCAGCAGCTTACAGGGGGAAGGTGAAAAACTGTTTTTT,CASSLQGEGEKLFF
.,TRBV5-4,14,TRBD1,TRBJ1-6,TGTGCCAGCAGTGCCGGGACAGGGGATTCACCCCTCCACTTT,CASSAGTGDSPLHF
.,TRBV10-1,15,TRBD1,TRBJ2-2,TGCGCCAGCAGTTCAGGACAGGGTAACACCGGGGAGCTGTTTTTT,CASSSGQGNTGELFF
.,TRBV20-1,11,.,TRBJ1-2,TGCAGTGCTAGTATCGGGTCTGGCTACACCTTC,CSASIGSGYTF
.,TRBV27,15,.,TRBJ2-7,TGTGCCAGCAGACTATATGGGGGCGCGACTTTCGAGCAGTACTTC,CASRLYGGATFEQYF
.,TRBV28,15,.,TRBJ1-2,TGTGCCAGCAGAGACGGGACATTCTTTAACTATGGCTACACCTTC,CASRDGTFFNYGYTF
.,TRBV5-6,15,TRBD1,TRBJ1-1,TGTGCCAGCAGCTTTCGGACAGGGGGATACACTGAAGCTTTCTTT,CASSFRTGGYTEAFF
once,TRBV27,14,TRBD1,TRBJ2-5,TGTGCCAGCAGTTCTAGCAGGGGGCTGGAGACCCAGTACTTC,CASSSSRGLETQYF
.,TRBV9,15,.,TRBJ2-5,TGTGCCAGCAGCGTAGGAGTGCAGGGGGGAGAGACCCAGTACTTC,CASSVGVQGGETQYF
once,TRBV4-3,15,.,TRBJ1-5,TGCGCCAGCAGCCAAGATCGTTGGGGTAATCAGCCCCAGCATTTT,CASSQDRWGNQPQHF
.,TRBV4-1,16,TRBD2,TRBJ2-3,TGCGCCAGCAGCCAAACTAGCGGGGGGCTCACAGATACGCAGTATTTT,CASSQTSGGLTDTQYF
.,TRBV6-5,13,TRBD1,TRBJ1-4,TGTGCCAGCAGTAAGACAGGGAATGAAAAACTGTTTTTT,CASSKTGNEKLFF
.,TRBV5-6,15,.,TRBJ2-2,TGTGCCAGCAGCTTGGGCGGATGGGCCACCGGGGAGCTGTTTTTT,CASSLGGWATGELFF
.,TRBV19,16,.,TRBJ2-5,TGTGCCAGTAGTATGGAGGGACTGGTCAACCAAGAGACCCAGTACTTC,CASSMEGLVNQETQYF
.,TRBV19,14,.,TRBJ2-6,TGTGCCAGTAGGGTATACTCTGGGGCCAACGTCCTGACTTTC,CASRVYSGANVLTF
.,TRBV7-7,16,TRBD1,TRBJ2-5,TGTGCTAGCAGCGCCTCCGGGACAGGGGGGTGGGAGACCCAGTACTTC,CASSASGTGGWETQYF
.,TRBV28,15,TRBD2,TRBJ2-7,TGTGCCAGCAGTTGGGCCACGGGGAGGGCCTACGAGCAGTACTTC,CASSWATGRAYEQYF
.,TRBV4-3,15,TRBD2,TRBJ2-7,TGCGCCAGCAGCCAGAGAGCGGGGGGCTACTACGAGCAGTACTTC,CASSQRAGGYYEQYF
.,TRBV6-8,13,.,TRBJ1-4,TGTGCCAGCAGCGATCGGACTAATGAAAAACTGTTTTTT,CASSDRTNEKLFF
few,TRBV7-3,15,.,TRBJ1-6,TGTGCCAGCAGCCCAAGGGGGGACAAAAATTCACCCCTCCACTTT,CASSPRGDKNSPLHF
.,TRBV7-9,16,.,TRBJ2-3,TGTGCCAGCAGCTTATCAGGCAGGGAACTTCGGAATACGCAGTATTTT,CASSLSGRELRNTQYF
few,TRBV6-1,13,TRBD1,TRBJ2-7,TGTGCCAGCAGCCGACAGGGGACCTACGAGCAGTACTTC,CASSRQGTYEQYF
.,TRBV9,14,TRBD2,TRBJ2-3,TGTGCCAGCAGCAGCGGGGAGGGGACAGATACGCAGTATTTT,CASSSGEGTDTQYF
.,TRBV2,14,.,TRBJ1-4,TGTGCCAGCAGTCTACAGGGTCGGGGGGAAAAACTGTTTTTT,CASSLQGRGEKLFF
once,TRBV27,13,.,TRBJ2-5,TGTGCCAGCAGTTTAGCGCTCCAAGAGACCCAGTACTTC,CASSLALQETQYF
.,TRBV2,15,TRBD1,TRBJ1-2,TGTGCCAGCATTGGAAACAGGGGGGACAACTATGGCTACACCTTC,CASIGNRGDNYGYTF
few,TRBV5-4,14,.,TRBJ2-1,TGTGCCAGCAGCTTGGCGGGGGCTCGCAATGAGCAGTTCTTC,CASSLAGARNEQFF
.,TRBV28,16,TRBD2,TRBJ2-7,TGTGCCAGCAGCCGAGTGGGAGGCGGGGGTTTTTACGAGCAGTACTTC,CASSRVGGGGFYEQYF
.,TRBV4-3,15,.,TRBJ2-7,TGCGCCAGCAGCCTGCTCCGCGACAGCACCTACGAGCAGTACTTC,CASSLLRDSTYEQYF
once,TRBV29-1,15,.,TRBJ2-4,TGCAGCGTTGAAATCCAGGGGTACGCCAAAAACATTCAGTACTTC,CSVEIQGYAKNIQYF
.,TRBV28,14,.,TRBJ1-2,TGTGCCAGCAGTTTTGGGGACACCAACTATGGCTACACCTTC,CASSFGDTNYGYTF
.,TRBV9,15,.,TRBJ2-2,TGTGCCAGCAGCGTTCCGGGTTCGAGCACCGGGGAGCTGTTTTTT,CASSVPGSSTGELFF
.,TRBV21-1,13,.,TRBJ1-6,TGTGCCAGCAGCCCCGGGACAGGGGTGGCCCTCCACTTT,CASSPGTGVALHF
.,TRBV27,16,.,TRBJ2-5,TGTGCCAGCAGTCGCGGCTTAGGACAGCTCAGGGAGACCCAGTACTTC,CASSRGLGQLRETQYF
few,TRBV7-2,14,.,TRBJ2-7,TGTGCCAGCAGCCTCGCCAGCGATTTTTACGAGCAGTACTTC,CASSLASDFYEQYF
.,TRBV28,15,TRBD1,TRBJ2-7,TGTGCCAGCACCACGAGACAGGGGGCGAGATACGAGCAGTACTTC,CASTTRQGARYEQYF
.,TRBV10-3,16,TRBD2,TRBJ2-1,TGTGCCATCAGTGATGGGGCCAGCGGGGCCAACAATGAGCAGTTCTTC,CAISDGASGANNEQFF
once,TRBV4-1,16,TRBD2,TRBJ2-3,TGCGCCAGCAGCCAAGATCGGGCGGGAGGTCGAGATACGCAGTATTTT,CASSQDRAGGRDTQYF